Each of the 5 T cell receptor beta chains below was sequenced from the same sample in a study of PD-L1 blockade in urothelial cancer. Libraries were prepared by immunoSEQ multiplex PCR; TCRdb keeps only in-frame clonotypes and omits some of them. The table lists about 41,000 clones, roughly 81% of them singletons, with approximately 2.4% in the top ten. As for time point: peripheral blood 6 weeks after treatment start. The sample here was PBMCs, taken around atezolizumab (anti-PD-L1) treatment. These receptors all come from a man between 70 and 80 years old with urothelial cancer.

The CDR3 bases are TGTGCCTGGAAGCAGGGGAGCTCCTACAATGAGCAGTTCTTC. It yields the protein CAWKQGSSYNEQFF. The chain has TRBV30 and TRBJ2-1; D is possibly TRBD1 (6 bases). The ends were cut back, 4 bases at V and 0 bases at J, with 10 bases in the middle. This CDR3 is built from 14 residues. Germline values: CDR1 GTSNPN, CDR2 SVGIG (reference sequence).

This chain uses TRBV6-1 with TRBJ2-1, with 9 positions matching TRBD2. This CDR3 contains 12 residues. CDR1 and CDR2 from the germline V gene are MNHNS and SASEGT. J was trimmed by 9 bases and V by 7 bases; bases with no gene match: 4. CDR3 in DNA: TGTGCCAGCACGATAGCGGGAGTTGAGCAGTTCTTC. Amino acids: CASTIAGVEQFF.

The chain links TRBV30 to TRBJ2-1, with D unresolved. Trimming removed 0 bases at V and 5 bases at J, with 11 bases between. The CDR3 covers 14 residues. Germline V CDR1 and CDR2: GTSNPN, SVGIG (reference sequence). CDR3 nucleotides: TGTGCCTGGAGTGTGGCCCCTTTGGACAATGAGCAGTTCTTC. The encoded protein is CAWSVAPLDNEQFF.

This clone showed up just a few times. This chain joins TRBV11-2 and TRBJ1-1; 7 positions agree with TRBD1. The V gene's germline CDR1 is SGHAT and CDR2 FQNNGV. V gave up 4 bases and J gave up 4 bases; unmatched junction bases: 9. The CDR3 is made up of 15 amino acids. CDR3 in DNA: TGTGCCAGCAGCTCTCAGGGGGGATACGGCACTGAAGCTTTCTTT. Protein product: CASSSQGGYGTEAFF.

The J gene is TRBJ2-7, the V gene TRBV2; the D gene is possibly TRBD1 (5 bases). CDR1 is SNHLY and CDR2 is FYNNEI in the germline V gene. V lost 0 bases, J lost 5 bases, and 8 bases lay in between. This CDR3 spans 13 amino acids. The CDR3 DNA reads as TGTGCCAGCAGTGAAGCTCAGGGCCACGAGCAGTACTTC. Protein product: CASSEAQGHEQYF.